This TCR beta chain is from a study of shared clonotypes between healthy human individuals. This CDR3 has 15 amino acids. Germline V gives CDR1 MGHRA, CDR2 YSYEKL. Sequenced by immunoSEQ multiplex PCR; TCRdb stores in-frame clones only, minus some. The sample carries about 600,000 clones, roughly 79% recorded once. The sequence derives from a woman in her 40s in good health. Some clones in this sample may be carry-over from other donors' samples. The sequenced sample consisted of PBMCs. The chain is built from TRBV4-1 and TRBJ2-5, with TRBD1 identical over 8 bases. The closer fit of TRBJ2-7 to the DNA end suggests the J call may be wrong. CDR3 DNA sequence: TGCGCCAGCAGCCAAGGGACAGGGAGCTCCTACGAGCAGTACTTC. Its protein is CASSQGTGSSYEQYF.